The source of this T cell receptor beta chain is a study of Graves' ophthalmopathy and Graves' hyperthyroidism. Findings and caveats of the study: Blood also harbored most expanded thyroid clonotypes above 0.001 frequency.

On this clonotype itself: What it recognizes is unknown. One end of the junction fails to match germline, which may point to a read error.

Germline V lookup: CDR1 ENHRY, CDR2 SYGVKD. This CDR3 is 15 amino acids long. Amplification from RNA transcripts yielded the TCR beta CDR3 regions. The library came from an HTBI-primed first-round RT-PCR and a second-round multiplex PCR. Using its own MiXCR run on the multiplex PCR reads, TCRdb lists one record per CDR3 protein. The table records over 650,000 distinct CDR3 sequences, under 50% of them present only once. The sample consisted of peripheral blood. V gene TRBV10-3 combines with J gene TRBJ2-7; D possibly corresponds to TRBD1 (7 bases). The receptor was derived from an adult man with Graves' ophthalmopathy. In DNA, the CDR3 is TGTGCCAGCAGTTATCGGGGGACAGACTCCTACGAGCAGTACTTC. Translated: CASSYRGTDSYEQYF.